These T cell receptor beta chains were read from a single sample in a study of OX40 agonist ivuxolimab in advanced cancers. Some clones are missing from TCRdb's copy, which holds only in-frame ones; the method was immunoSEQ multiplex PCR. The repertoire consists of fewer than 90,000 clones, with roughly 80% occurring once and the leading ten covering approximately 1%. The sequences come from CD4+ or CD8+ T cells sorted from blood, collected in a trial of the OX40 agonist ivuxolimab. These TCRs come from an adult with an advanced solid tumor such as melanoma, head and neck, liver or kidney cancer. CDR3s include the opening cysteine and the closing phenylalanine or tryptophan. D genes are given only for firm matches. Size values are once, few and many counts, or a class for expanded clones, and some rows have none.

clone_size: -
d_call: -
v_call: TRBV5-1
j_call: TRBJ2-7
cdr3_length: 15
cdr3_nt: TGCGCCAGCAGCTTGGACGGGACACAGTACTACGAGCAGTACTTC
cdr3_aa: CASSLDGTQYYEQYF

clone_size: -
d_call: -
v_call: TRBV18
j_call: TRBJ2-7
cdr3_length: 14
cdr3_nt: TGTGCCAGCTCACCGGGTCAGGGCCCTTACGAGCAGTACTTC
cdr3_aa: CASSPGQGPYEQYF

clone_size: -
d_call: TRBD1
v_call: TRBV5-1
j_call: TRBJ1-2
cdr3_length: 15
cdr3_nt: TGCGCCAGCAGCTCGACAGGGGCGGCTAACTATGGCTACACCTTC
cdr3_aa: CASSSTGAANYGYTF

clone_size: -
d_call: -
v_call: TRBV27
j_call: TRBJ1-3
cdr3_length: 19
cdr3_nt: TGTGCCAGCAGCCCTAGGGGGACGACAGGTCTGGATTATGGAAACACCATATATTTT
cdr3_aa: CASSPRGTTGLDYGNTIYF

clone_size: -
d_call: -
v_call: TRBV6-5
j_call: TRBJ1-2
cdr3_length: 11
cdr3_nt: TGTGCCAGCAGTTACTCCTATGGCTACACCTTC
cdr3_aa: CASSYSYGYTF

clone_size: -
d_call: -
v_call: TRBV5-8
j_call: TRBJ1-3
cdr3_length: 15
cdr3_nt: TGTGCCAGCAAATTGTCAATGGGCTCTGGAAACACCATATATTTT
cdr3_aa: CASKLSMGSGNTIYF

clone_size: -
d_call: -
v_call: TRBV11-2
j_call: TRBJ2-2
cdr3_length: 13
cdr3_nt: TGTGCCAGCAGCTTAACGGACACCGGGGAGCTGTTTTTT
cdr3_aa: CASSLTDTGELFF

clone_size: -
d_call: TRBD1
v_call: TRBV7-6
j_call: TRBJ2-7
cdr3_length: 13
cdr3_nt: TGTGCCAGCAGCTTAGACAGGGGGTACGAGCAGTACTTC
cdr3_aa: CASSLDRGYEQYF

clone_size: -
d_call: -
v_call: TRBV6-1
j_call: TRBJ1-1
cdr3_length: 13
cdr3_nt: TGTGCCAGCAGTGAAGGGAGCTACACTGAAGCTTTCTTT
cdr3_aa: CASSEGSYTEAFF

clone_size: once
d_call: TRBD1
v_call: TRBV19
j_call: TRBJ2-4
cdr3_length: 16
cdr3_nt: TGTGCCAGTAGTATCGGGACAGGGGGAGCCAAAAACATTCAGTACTTC
cdr3_aa: CASSIGTGGAKNIQYF

clone_size: few
d_call: -
v_call: TRBV5-6
j_call: TRBJ2-1
cdr3_length: 15
cdr3_nt: TGTGCCAGCAGCTTGGCGGGGGGCGCGGGGAATGAGCAGTTCTTC
cdr3_aa: CASSLAGGAGNEQFF

clone_size: -
d_call: -
v_call: TRBV5-1
j_call: TRBJ2-1
cdr3_length: 16
cdr3_nt: TGCGCCAGCAGCTTGGCGCGGGGCAACTCCTACAATGAGCAGTTCTTC
cdr3_aa: CASSLARGNSYNEQFF

clone_size: once
d_call: -
v_call: TRBV5-1
j_call: TRBJ2-7
cdr3_length: 14
cdr3_nt: TGCGCCACCGCGACAGTGGGGCGGACAGACGAGCAGTACTTC
cdr3_aa: CATATVGRTDEQYF

clone_size: -
d_call: -
v_call: TRBV21-1
j_call: TRBJ1-1
cdr3_length: 20
cdr3_nt: TGTGCCAGCAGCAAATGTCGGGCGGGACAGGGGGCCAACGGTGACTCTGAAGCTTTCTTT
cdr3_aa: CASSKCRAGQGANGDSEAFF

clone_size: -
d_call: -
v_call: TRBV30
j_call: TRBJ2-6
cdr3_length: 14
cdr3_nt: TGTGCCCACACCGAGGGGTCCGGGGCCAACGTCCTGACTTTC
cdr3_aa: CAHTEGSGANVLTF

clone_size: -
d_call: -
v_call: TRBV19
j_call: TRBJ1-1
cdr3_length: 14
cdr3_nt: TGTGCCACCACCCCCGGACTGGGAAACACTGAAGCTTTCTTT
cdr3_aa: CATTPGLGNTEAFF

clone_size: -
d_call: TRBD1
v_call: TRBV14
j_call: TRBJ2-1
cdr3_length: 16
cdr3_nt: TGTGCCAGCAGTCTTACGGGACAGGGGGCTTACAATGAGCAGTTCTTC
cdr3_aa: CASSLTGQGAYNEQFF

clone_size: -
d_call: TRBD2
v_call: TRBV28
j_call: TRBJ2-1
cdr3_length: 16
cdr3_nt: TGTGCCAGCAGTCCAGCGGGGACGAAAAACTACAATGAGCAGTTCTTC
cdr3_aa: CASSPAGTKNYNEQFF

clone_size: few
d_call: -
v_call: TRBV6-5
j_call: TRBJ1-5
cdr3_length: 16
cdr3_nt: TGTGCCAGCAGTTACTCGGTCTCAGGGGCGAATCAGCCCCAGCATTTT
cdr3_aa: CASSYSVSGANQPQHF

clone_size: -
d_call: -
v_call: TRBV19
j_call: TRBJ2-5
cdr3_length: 14
cdr3_nt: TGTGCCAGTAGGGTCCCCCAGGATAAAGAGACCCAGTACTTC
cdr3_aa: CASRVPQDKETQYF

clone_size: -
d_call: TRBD1
v_call: TRBV7-2
j_call: TRBJ1-6
cdr3_length: 14
cdr3_nt: TGTGCCAGCAGCTTCGGACAGGGGAATTCACCCCTCCACTTT
cdr3_aa: CASSFGQGNSPLHF

clone_size: once
d_call: -
v_call: TRBV10-1
j_call: TRBJ1-3
cdr3_length: 15
cdr3_nt: TGCGCCAGCAGTGAAACTTCCCCGGCTGGAAACACCATATATTTT
cdr3_aa: CASSETSPAGNTIYF

clone_size: -
d_call: -
v_call: TRBV6-5
j_call: TRBJ2-7
cdr3_length: 15
cdr3_nt: TGTGCCAGCAGTTCAACCGGGACGGCCTCCTACGAGCAGTACTTC
cdr3_aa: CASSSTGTASYEQYF

clone_size: -
d_call: TRBD1
v_call: TRBV19
j_call: TRBJ2-5
cdr3_length: 16
cdr3_nt: TGTGCCAGTAGTATTGGACAGGGCCCCCTCCAGGAGACCCAGTACTTC
cdr3_aa: CASSIGQGPLQETQYF

clone_size: -
d_call: -
v_call: TRBV29-1
j_call: TRBJ2-5
cdr3_length: 15
cdr3_nt: TGCAGCGTTCTTCGACAGGGAGGCTTAGGAGAGACCCAGTACTTC
cdr3_aa: CSVLRQGGLGETQYF

clone_size: -
d_call: TRBD2
v_call: TRBV28
j_call: TRBJ2-5
cdr3_length: 18
cdr3_nt: TGTGCCAGCAGTGGGCCTCTCGGCGGGGGGCTGAGCCAAGAGACCCAGTACTTC
cdr3_aa: CASSGPLGGGLSQETQYF

clone_size: -
d_call: -
v_call: TRBV7-8
j_call: TRBJ1-5
cdr3_length: 14
cdr3_nt: TGTGCCAGCACCGAGGGACGGGGCAATCAGCCCCAGCATTTT
cdr3_aa: CASTEGRGNQPQHF

clone_size: -
d_call: -
v_call: TRBV7-2
j_call: TRBJ1-1
cdr3_length: 15
cdr3_nt: TGTGCCAGCACTTCCAGAGGAAGAACCTACACTGAAGCTTTCTTT
cdr3_aa: CASTSRGRTYTEAFF

clone_size: -
d_call: -
v_call: TRBV14
j_call: TRBJ1-4
cdr3_length: 17
cdr3_nt: TGTGCCAGCAGCCAAGATAAGGACCTTAGGGGTAGTGAAAAACTGTTTTTT
cdr3_aa: CASSQDKDLRGSEKLFF

clone_size: -
d_call: TRBD2
v_call: TRBV6-4
j_call: TRBJ2-1
cdr3_length: 15
cdr3_nt: TGTGCCAGCAGTACGGGGACTAGCGGGGGGGCAGAGCAGTTCTTC
cdr3_aa: CASSTGTSGGAEQFF

clone_size: -
d_call: -
v_call: TRBV29-1
j_call: TRBJ1-2
cdr3_length: 13
cdr3_nt: TGCAGCGTTGTAAGGACTAGTACCTATGGCTACACCTTC
cdr3_aa: CSVVRTSTYGYTF

clone_size: -
d_call: -
v_call: TRBV11-2
j_call: TRBJ1-4
cdr3_length: 18
cdr3_nt: TGTGCCAGCAGCTTACTAGGTTTGGGGGTTTCGGAAGGTGAAAAACTGTTTTTT
cdr3_aa: CASSLLGLGVSEGEKLFF

clone_size: -
d_call: -
v_call: TRBV11-2
j_call: TRBJ1-2
cdr3_length: 14
cdr3_nt: TGTGCCAGCAGCTTAGAAGGGGGGCTAAATGGCTACACCTTC
cdr3_aa: CASSLEGGLNGYTF

clone_size: -
d_call: -
v_call: TRBV4-2
j_call: TRBJ1-4
cdr3_length: 15
cdr3_nt: TGTGCCAGCAGCCAAGTGGCTGGGAGGGATGAAAAACTGTTTTTT
cdr3_aa: CASSQVAGRDEKLFF

clone_size: once
d_call: -
v_call: TRBV9
j_call: TRBJ2-7
cdr3_length: 11
cdr3_nt: TGTGCCAGCAGCGTAGGCGGCGAGCAGTACTTC
cdr3_aa: CASSVGGEQYF

clone_size: -
d_call: -
v_call: TRBV11-2
j_call: TRBJ2-7
cdr3_length: 14
cdr3_nt: TGTGCCAGCATCGCTCCGGGACCCCCCTACGAGCAGTACTTC
cdr3_aa: CASIAPGPPYEQYF

clone_size: -
d_call: -
v_call: TRBV5-1
j_call: TRBJ1-3
cdr3_length: 15
cdr3_nt: TGCGCCAGCAGCCGGGAGATGGGAACTGGAAACACCATATATTTT
cdr3_aa: CASSREMGTGNTIYF

clone_size: -
d_call: -
v_call: TRBV9
j_call: TRBJ1-3
cdr3_length: 14
cdr3_nt: TGTGCTAGGGGTACCGACCTCTCTGGAAACACCATATATTTT
cdr3_aa: CARGTDLSGNTIYF

clone_size: -
d_call: -
v_call: TRBV19
j_call: TRBJ2-3
cdr3_length: 13
cdr3_nt: TGTGCCAGTAGTAACCTAGCAAAAGATACGCAGTATTTT
cdr3_aa: CASSNLAKDTQYF

clone_size: -
d_call: -
v_call: TRBV7-8
j_call: TRBJ2-5
cdr3_length: 13
cdr3_nt: TGTGCCAGCAGCCCCACAGCACAAGAGACCCAGTACTTC
cdr3_aa: CASSPTAQETQYF

clone_size: -
d_call: -
v_call: TRBV5-6
j_call: TRBJ1-3
cdr3_length: 14
cdr3_nt: TGTGCCAGCAGCTCGGGGACATATGGAAACACCATATATTTT
cdr3_aa: CASSSGTYGNTIYF

clone_size: few
d_call: TRBD2
v_call: TRBV4-2
j_call: TRBJ2-1
cdr3_length: 15
cdr3_nt: TGTGCCAGCAGCCCAGGGACTAGCGGGGTCCAGGAGCAGTTCTTC
cdr3_aa: CASSPGTSGVQEQFF

clone_size: once
d_call: -
v_call: TRBV20-1
j_call: TRBJ2-7
cdr3_length: 11
cdr3_nt: TGCAGTGCTAGAGATTTAAACGAGCAGTACTTC
cdr3_aa: CSARDLNEQYF

clone_size: -
d_call: -
v_call: TRBV7-9
j_call: TRBJ2-3
cdr3_length: 15
cdr3_nt: TGTGCCAGCAGCTCTGGTCCCCCGCCAGCAGATACGCAGTATTTT
cdr3_aa: CASSSGPPPADTQYF

clone_size: -
d_call: TRBD2
v_call: TRBV30
j_call: TRBJ2-2
cdr3_length: 17
cdr3_nt: TGTGCCTGGAGTGTACGGGCTAGCGGGGGGGCGTCCGGGGAGCTGTTTTTT
cdr3_aa: CAWSVRASGGASGELFF

clone_size: few
d_call: -
v_call: TRBV27
j_call: TRBJ1-1
cdr3_length: 12
cdr3_nt: TGTGCCAGCAGTTTAGAGGGGACTGAAGCTTTCTTT
cdr3_aa: CASSLEGTEAFF

clone_size: -
d_call: TRBD1
v_call: TRBV14
j_call: TRBJ2-3
cdr3_length: 15
cdr3_nt: TGTGCCAGCAGCCTGAGGGGACAGAGCACAGATACGCAGTATTTT
cdr3_aa: CASSLRGQSTDTQYF

clone_size: -
d_call: -
v_call: TRBV18
j_call: TRBJ1-4
cdr3_length: 17
cdr3_nt: TGTGCCAGCTCAAGAACGGCCGGTTCCAGTATCGGAGAAAAACTGTTTTTT
cdr3_aa: CASSRTAGSSIGEKLFF

clone_size: -
d_call: TRBD1
v_call: TRBV7-9
j_call: TRBJ1-4
cdr3_length: 15
cdr3_nt: TGTGCCAGCAGCGTGTTGGGACAGGCGAATGAAAAACTGTTTTTT
cdr3_aa: CASSVLGQANEKLFF